This T cell receptor beta chain was recorded in a study of T cell repertoires in cytomegalovirus infection. For the study at large: Alongside well-studied HLA-B-restricted CMV epitopes, recently identified HLA-C-restricted CMV epitopes were also used. Signatures in public TCR beta sequences pointed to both CMV infection and matching HLA type.

CDR3 length: 17 residues. The germline V gene encodes CDR1 LGHNA and CDR2 YSLEER. Trimming took 1 base from V and 3 from J, leaving 13 bases between them. With regard to this clonotype: Its cognate antigen is unknown.

Via MiXCR, TCRdb re-called the reads, giving one row per CDR3 protein. The sample lists hundreds of thousands of distinct CDR3 sequences, 25% to 35% occurring once. Regarding the study as a whole: HLA-C-restricted, CMV-specific TCR beta clonotypes were dominant ex vivo.

This clonotype originated in a human donor in good health (CMV status not recorded). Some clones in this sample may be carry-over from other donors' samples. The chain couples TRBV4-3 to TRBJ2-6, with D maybe TRBD2 (6 bases). The specimen was cultured PBMCs, collected from culture after CMV antigen stimulation. The CDR3 bases are TGCGCCAGCAGCCAAGTGAGGCGGGGCGATGGGGCCAACGTCCTGACTTTC. Its translation: CASSQVRRGDGANVLTF.